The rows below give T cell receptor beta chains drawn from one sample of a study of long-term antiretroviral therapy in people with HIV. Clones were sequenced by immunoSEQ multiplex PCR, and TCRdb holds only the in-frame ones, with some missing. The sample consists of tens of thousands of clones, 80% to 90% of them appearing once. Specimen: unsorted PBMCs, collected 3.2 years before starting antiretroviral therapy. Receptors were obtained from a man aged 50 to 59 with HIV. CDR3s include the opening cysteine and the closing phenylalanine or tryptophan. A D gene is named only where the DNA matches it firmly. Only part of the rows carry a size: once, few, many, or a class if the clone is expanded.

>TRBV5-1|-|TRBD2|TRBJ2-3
TGCGCCAGCAGCTTGGAGCCTAGCGGGACCACAGATACGCAGTATTTT
CASSLEPSGTTDTQYF
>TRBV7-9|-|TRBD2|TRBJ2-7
TGTGCCAGCAGCTTACCTCAGCCCGGGGGGGGGAGGTCTGGCGAGCAGTACTTC
CASSLPQPGGGRSGEQYF
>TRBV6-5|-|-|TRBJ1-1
TGTGCCAGCAGTTACTTTGGAAGGACTGAAGCTTTCTTT
CASSYFGRTEAFF
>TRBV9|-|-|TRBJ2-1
TGTGCCAGCAGCGTAATGGGGGGCTCCTACAATGAGCAGTTCTTC
CASSVMGGSYNEQFF
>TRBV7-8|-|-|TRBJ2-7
TGTGCCAGCAGCTCGGACAGACCCTCCTACGAGCAGTACTTC
CASSSDRPSYEQYF
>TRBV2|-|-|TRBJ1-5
TGTGCCAGCACCTACCCCCCGGGAGGCCCCCAGCATTTT
CASTYPPGGPQHF
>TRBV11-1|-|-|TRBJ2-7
TGTGCCAGCAGCTCAGGTCCCTTTGGGGAGGTCTCTTCCTACGAGCAGTACTTC
CASSSGPFGEVSSYEQYF
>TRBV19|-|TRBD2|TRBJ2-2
TGTGCCAGTACTAAGACTAGCGGGTCGTCTAATGTCGGGGAGCTGTTTTTT
CASTKTSGSSNVGELFF
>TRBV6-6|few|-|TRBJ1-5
TGTGCCAGCAACACGGCGGAGCCCTATAGCAATCAGCCCCAGCATTTT
CASNTAEPYSNQPQHF
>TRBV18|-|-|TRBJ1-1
TGTGCCAGCTCACCGTCCAGAGACACTGAAGCTTTCTTT
CASSPSRDTEAFF
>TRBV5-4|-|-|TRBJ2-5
TGTGCCAGCAGCCGCACCGGGGCCGAACAAGAGACCCAGTACTTC
CASSRTGAEQETQYF
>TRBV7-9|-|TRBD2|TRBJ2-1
TGTGCCAGCAGCGCGACCGGCGGGGGGGAGGGTGAGCAGTTCTTC
CASSATGGGEGEQFF
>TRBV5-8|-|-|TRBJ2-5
TGTGCCAGCAGCTTGGGCCAGGGAGTGATCGTGACCCAGTACTTC
CASSLGQGVIVTQYF
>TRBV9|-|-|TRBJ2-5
TGTGCCAGCAGCGTAGCCCCCTTCGGCGGACAAGAGACCCAGTACTTC
CASSVAPFGGQETQYF
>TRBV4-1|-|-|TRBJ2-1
TGCGCCAGCAGCCAAGAATACCTATACAATGAGCAGTTCTTC
CASSQEYLYNEQFF
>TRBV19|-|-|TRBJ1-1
TGTGCCAGTAGTGTGTGGGGAGGGACTGAAGCTTTCTTT
CASSVWGGTEAFF
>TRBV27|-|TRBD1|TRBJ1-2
TGTGCCAGCAGTTTACAGCCGGGACAGGGGTACTATGGCTACACCTTC
CASSLQPGQGYYGYTF
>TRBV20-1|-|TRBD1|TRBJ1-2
TGCAGTGCCTGGGGACAGGGCGGCTACACCTTC
CSAWGQGGYTF
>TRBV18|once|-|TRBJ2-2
TGTGCCAGCTCACCCCCCGTAGGGGACACCGGGGAGCTGTTTTTT
CASSPPVGDTGELFF
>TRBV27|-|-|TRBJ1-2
TGTGCCAGCAGTTCCTCCTTCTATGGGGGCTACACCTTC
CASSSSFYGGYTF
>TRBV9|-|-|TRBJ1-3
TGTGCCAGCAGCGTACGAACGGCTGGAAACACCATATATTTT
CASSVRTAGNTIYF
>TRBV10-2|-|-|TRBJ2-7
TGCGCCAGCAGTGAGAGGGGCTACGAGCAGTACTTC
CASSERGYEQYF
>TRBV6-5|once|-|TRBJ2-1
TGTGCCAGCAGTTACTCGGAGGCATCCGAGCAGTTCTTC
CASSYSEASEQFF
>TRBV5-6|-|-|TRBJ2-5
TGTGCCAGCAGCTTCCCCTTTGGCGATCAAGAGACCCAGTACTTC
CASSFPFGDQETQYF
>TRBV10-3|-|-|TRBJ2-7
TGTGCCATCAGTGATCCCTCCGGGGCAGGGGACTTTACCTACGAGCAGTACTTC
CAISDPSGAGDFTYEQYF
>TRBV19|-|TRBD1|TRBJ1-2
TGTGCCAGTAACCACCCGGACAGGGGTTATGGCTACACCTTC
CASNHPDRGYGYTF
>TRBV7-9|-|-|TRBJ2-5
TGTGCCAGCAGCTTAGCAGGCGGAGAGACCCAGTACTTC
CASSLAGGETQYF
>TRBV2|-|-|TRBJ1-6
TGTGCCAGCAGTCCGGGAGATTCACCCCTCCACTTT
CASSPGDSPLHF
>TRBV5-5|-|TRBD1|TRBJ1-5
TGTGCCAGCAGCTTTGGGGCAGGGGGCGTGAATCAGCCCCAGCATTTT
CASSFGAGGVNQPQHF
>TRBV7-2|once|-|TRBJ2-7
TGTGCCAGCAGCTTAGCGGCAGGGTTTTACGAAAAGCAGTCCTACGAGCAGTACTTC
CASSLAAGFYEKQSYEQYF
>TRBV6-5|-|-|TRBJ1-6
TGTGCCAGCAGTTACGGGCTAGGGGTTTTACATAGATCCCTCCACTTT
CASSYGLGVLHRSLHF
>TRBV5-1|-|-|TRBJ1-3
TGCGCCAGCAGACTACAGCCCTCTGGAAACACCATATATTTT
CASRLQPSGNTIYF
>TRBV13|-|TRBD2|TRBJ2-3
TGTGCCAGCAGCTTCGCGGCGCGGCGGGAGCGGACAGATACGCAGTATTTT
CASSFAARRERTDTQYF
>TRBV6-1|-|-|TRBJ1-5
TGTGCCAGCAACGACTGGAGAACGGAGCAGCCCCAGCATTTT
CASNDWRTEQPQHF
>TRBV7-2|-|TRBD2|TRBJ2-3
TGTGCCAGCAGCATACAGGGGACTAGCGGGACAGATACGCAGTATTTT
CASSIQGTSGTDTQYF
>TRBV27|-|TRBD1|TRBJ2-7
TGTGCCAGCAGTTTCGGGGACAGACGACAGAGCGAGCAGTACTTC
CASSFGDRRQSEQYF
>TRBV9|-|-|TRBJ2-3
TGTGCCAGCAGCGGGCCTATGGGTACGCAGTATTTT
CASSGPMGTQYF
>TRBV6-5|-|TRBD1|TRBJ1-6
TGTGCCAGCAGTCGGGACAGGGATTCACCCCTCCACTTT
CASSRDRDSPLHF
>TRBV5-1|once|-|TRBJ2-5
TGCGCCAGCAGCGTCTTCGGGGTCCAAGAGACCCAGTACTTC
CASSVFGVQETQYF
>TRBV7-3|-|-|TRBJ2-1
TGTGCCAGCAGCTTCCGGGGGATCAATGAGCAGTTCTTC
CASSFRGINEQFF
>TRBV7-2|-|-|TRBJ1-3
TGTGCCAGCAGCTTAGTATCGGCAGGGACTGGAAACACCATATATTTT
CASSLVSAGTGNTIYF
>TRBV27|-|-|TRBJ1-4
TGTGCCAGCAACCGAAAGGGCCTTAATGAAAAACTGTTTTTT
CASNRKGLNEKLFF
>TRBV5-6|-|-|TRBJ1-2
TGTGCCAGCAGCTTGGTGAGCCCCAACTATGGCTACACCTTC
CASSLVSPNYGYTF
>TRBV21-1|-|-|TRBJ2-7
TGTGCCAGCAGCTTTAGGACTAGCGAGGGGCAGTACTTC
CASSFRTSEGQYF
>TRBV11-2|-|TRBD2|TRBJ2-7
TGTGCCAGCAGCTTGAGCGGGAACCTGTACGAGCAGTACTTC
CASSLSGNLYEQYF
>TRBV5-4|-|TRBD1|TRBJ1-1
TGTGCCAGCAGCGCGGGACAGCGGAACACTGAAGCTTTCTTT
CASSAGQRNTEAFF
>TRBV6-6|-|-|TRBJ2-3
TGTGCCAGCACCACGAGGGATACGCAGTATTTT
CASTTRDTQYF
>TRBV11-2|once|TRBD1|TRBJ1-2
TGTGCCAGCAGCCAACCGGGACAGGGCTATGGCTACACCTTC
CASSQPGQGYGYTF
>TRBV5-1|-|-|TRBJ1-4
TGCGCCAGCAGCTTTAACAGGGCTTCAACTAATGAAAAACTGTTTTTT
CASSFNRASTNEKLFF
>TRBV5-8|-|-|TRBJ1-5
TGTGCCAGCAGCGCACTGATGGACCCCTCAAATCAGCCCCAGCATTTT
CASSALMDPSNQPQHF
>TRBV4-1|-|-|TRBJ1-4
TGCGCCAGCAGCCTGGGACCGTTGATGGAAAAACTGTTTTTT
CASSLGPLMEKLFF
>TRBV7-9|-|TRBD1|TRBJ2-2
TGTGCCAGCAGCTTTCAAACAGGGGTTACCACCGGGGAGCTGTTTTTT
CASSFQTGVTTGELFF
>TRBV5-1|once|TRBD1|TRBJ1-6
TGCGCCAGCAGCGAGGGACAGGGGGAATCACCCCTCCACTTT
CASSEGQGESPLHF
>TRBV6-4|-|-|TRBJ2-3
TGTGCCAGCAGACGGGCGCTGAGCACAGATACGCAGTATTTT
CASRRALSTDTQYF